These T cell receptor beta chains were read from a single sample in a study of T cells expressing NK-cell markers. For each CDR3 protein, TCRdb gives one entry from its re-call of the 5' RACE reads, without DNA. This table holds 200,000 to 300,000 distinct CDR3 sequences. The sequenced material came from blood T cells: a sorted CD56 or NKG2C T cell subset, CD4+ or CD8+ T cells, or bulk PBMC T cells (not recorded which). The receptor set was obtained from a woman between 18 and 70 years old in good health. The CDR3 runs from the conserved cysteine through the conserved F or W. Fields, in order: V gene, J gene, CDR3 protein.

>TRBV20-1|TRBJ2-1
CSALAGGSSYNEQFF
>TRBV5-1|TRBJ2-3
CASSQRTGYTDTQYF
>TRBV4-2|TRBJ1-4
CASSPSTGRNEKLFF
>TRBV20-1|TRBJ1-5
CSARRQGSNQPQHF
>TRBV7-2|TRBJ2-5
CASSSLGRGQETQYF
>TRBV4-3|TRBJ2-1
CASSQEGLAGHNEQFF
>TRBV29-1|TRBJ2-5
CSVGLAGGRLETQYF
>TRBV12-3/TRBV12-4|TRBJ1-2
CASSLHAANYGYTF
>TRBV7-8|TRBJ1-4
CASSLGRTREKLFF
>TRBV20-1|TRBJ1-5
CSAGQGSNQPQHF
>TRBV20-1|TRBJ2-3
CSASPWGTRRTDTQYF
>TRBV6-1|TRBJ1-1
CASSGVRGGNTEAFF
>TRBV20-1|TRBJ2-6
CSARGLGPTTNSGANVLTF
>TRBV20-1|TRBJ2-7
CSARDWAGPNEQYF
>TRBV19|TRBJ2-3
CASSIKPAADTQYF
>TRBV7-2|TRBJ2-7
CASSLASSGRAEQYF
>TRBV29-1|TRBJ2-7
CSASGTGGSEQYF
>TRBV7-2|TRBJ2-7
CASSTTSGVIKQYF
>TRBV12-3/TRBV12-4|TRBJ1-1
CASTFGDARTEAFF
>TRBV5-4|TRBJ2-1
CASSLVGVRLNEQFF
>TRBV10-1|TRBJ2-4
CASSENLGNIQYF
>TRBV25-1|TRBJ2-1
CASSDPGLGLNEQFF
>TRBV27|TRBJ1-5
CASRGQGGNQPQHF
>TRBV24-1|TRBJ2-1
CATSDYGLAGANDNEQFF
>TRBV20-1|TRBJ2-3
CSASDARVAPSDTQYF
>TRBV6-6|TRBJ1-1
CASSWTTKEGAFF
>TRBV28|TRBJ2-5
CASSSIGPFQETQYF
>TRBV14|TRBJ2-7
CASRPNTGTGYEQYF
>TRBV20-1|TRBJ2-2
CSARDLAGGPGELFF
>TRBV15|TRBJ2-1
CATSSSNRGGEQFF
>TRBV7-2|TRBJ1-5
CASSPGGGTANQPQHF
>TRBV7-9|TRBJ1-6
CASSREALGNSPLHF
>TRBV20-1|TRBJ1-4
CSASPENEKLFF
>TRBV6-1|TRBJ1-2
CASMGQGIYGYTF
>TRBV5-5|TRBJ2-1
CASSSQIASVVNEQFF
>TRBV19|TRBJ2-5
CASRTEYQETQYF
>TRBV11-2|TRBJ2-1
CASSLDGDYNEQFF
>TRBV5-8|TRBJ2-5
CASRPPGLWTQYF
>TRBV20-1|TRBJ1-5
CSARGTGVSNQPQHF
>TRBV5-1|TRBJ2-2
CATYDKFGTGELFF
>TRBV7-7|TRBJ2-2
CASSPGLYTGELFF
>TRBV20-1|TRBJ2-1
CSARDAAGARASYNEQFF
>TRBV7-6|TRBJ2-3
CASSPATDTQYF
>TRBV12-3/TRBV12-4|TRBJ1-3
CASTPQSNSGNTIYF
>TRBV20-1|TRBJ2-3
CSARPGSTDTQYF
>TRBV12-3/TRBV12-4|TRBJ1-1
CASSSSGNTEAFF
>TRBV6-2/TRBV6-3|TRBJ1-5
CASAIPLEPQHF
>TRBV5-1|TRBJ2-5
CASSWPLKEGGQETQYF
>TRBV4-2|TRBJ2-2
CASMREWNTGELFF
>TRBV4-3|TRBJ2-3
CASSQKGPGLAGGPSDTQYF
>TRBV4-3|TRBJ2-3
CASSQDWTSPSDTQYF